The next 9 T cell receptor beta chains were all read from a single sample in a study of T cell responses to AZD1222 COVID-19 vaccine. Profiled with immunoSEQ multiplex PCR; TCRdb holds only in-frame clones, not every one. Of 100,000 to 150,000 clones in the sample, about 87% were seen once. This sample comprised peripheral blood, obtained on day 0 of AZD1222 vaccination. The receptors here all came from an adult in good health.

This chain uses TRBV7-6 with TRBJ1-4; D uncertain. Between the trimmed V and J ends, which lost 1 base and 8 bases, there was a span of 5 bases. This CDR3 region has 12 residues. Germline V gene sequence: CDR1 SGHVS, CDR2 FNYEAQ. CDR3 region: CASSLVGEKLFF. Here the CDR3 DNA reads TGTGCCAGCAGCTTAGTTGGAGAAAAACTGTTTTTT.

The V gene is TRBV6-2 or TRBV6-3, the J gene TRBJ2-2; 8 bases match TRBD2. Losses at the gene ends were 6 bases for V and 3 bases for J; bases not matched to a gene: 9. Germline CDR1 MNHEY, CDR2 SVGEGT. The CDR3 is made up of 16 amino acids. The CDR3: CASSLAGPSHTGELFF. The CDR3 bases are TGTGCCAGCAGCCTAGCGGGCCCCAGTCACACCGGGGAGCTGTTTTTT.

V is TRBV18 and J is TRBJ2-1; 7 nucleotides match TRBD1. The V gene end was trimmed by 4 bases and the J gene end by 5 bases; junction bases not matched to a gene: 8. The CDR3 sequence is 15 residues long. Germline values: CDR1 KGHSH, CDR2 LQKENI. Written as DNA, the CDR3 is TGTGCCAGCTCACTGGACAGGTCAAGTGACAATGAGCAGTTCTTC. Protein product: CASSLDRSSDNEQFF.

This chain links TRBV4-1 with TRBJ2-5; possible D gene TRBD1, 6 bases. CDR1 MGHRA and CDR2 YSYEKL come from the germline V gene. CDR3 length equals 14 residues. V dropped 4 bases and J dropped 1 base, with 10 bases sitting between them. CDR3 region: CASSPDRSQETQYF. The CDR3 DNA is TGCGCCAGCAGCCCAGACAGGTCCCAAGAGACCCAGTACTTC.

The rearrangement joins TRBV5-1 to TRBJ1-2, with D possibly TRBD1 on 5 matching bases. V lost 3 bases and J lost 13, with 19 bases in between. Per germline, CDR1 SGHRS and CDR2 YFSETQ. The CDR3 runs 13 residues. This CDR3 reads CASSSEGRDGSTF. CDR3 nucleotides: TGCGCCAGCAGCTCCGAAGGCCGGGACGGATCCACCTTC.

This sequence joins TRBV29-1 and TRBJ2-7, with D hard to call. The V end was cut by 0 bases, the J end by 5 bases, with 11 bases between. Germline CDR1 and CDR2: SQVTM and ANQGSEA. This CDR3 has 13 residues. The CDR3 sequence: CSVEDRRHNEQYF. CDR3 nucleotides: TGCAGCGTTGAAGACCGGCGGCATAACGAGCAGTACTTC.

This sequence joins TRBV2 and TRBJ1-5; D call uncertain. Looked up from germline, CDR1 is SNHLY and CDR2 is FYNNEI. The CDR3 is 14 amino acids. Trimming stripped 2 bases from V and 4 bases from J, with 9 bases between. For the CDR3, the DNA is TGTGCCAGCAGTGAAACAACCACTAATCAGCCCCAGCATTTT. Residues: CASSETTTNQPQHF.

The J gene is TRBJ2-7, the V gene TRBV5-6; 10 bases fit TRBD1. The CDR3 extends over 14 amino acids. Germline CDR1 is SGHDT and CDR2 is YYEEEE. The ends lost 5 bases at V and 5 bases at J; junction bases unmatched: 7. As DNA, the CDR3 is TGTGCCAGCAGGCTGGGACAGGGGAACCACGAGCAGTACTTC. It is translated as CASRLGQGNHEQYF.

The genes are TRBV2 and TRBJ1-5, with D uncertain. CDR1 is SNHLY and CDR2 is FYNNEI in the germline V gene. V lost 4 bases to trimming and J lost 0 bases, with 7 bases between them. CDR3 length: 14 amino acids. The DNA of the CDR3 is TGTGCCAGCAGTGCCGGGAATAGCAATCAGCCCCAGCATTTT. Translated: CASSAGNSNQPQHF.